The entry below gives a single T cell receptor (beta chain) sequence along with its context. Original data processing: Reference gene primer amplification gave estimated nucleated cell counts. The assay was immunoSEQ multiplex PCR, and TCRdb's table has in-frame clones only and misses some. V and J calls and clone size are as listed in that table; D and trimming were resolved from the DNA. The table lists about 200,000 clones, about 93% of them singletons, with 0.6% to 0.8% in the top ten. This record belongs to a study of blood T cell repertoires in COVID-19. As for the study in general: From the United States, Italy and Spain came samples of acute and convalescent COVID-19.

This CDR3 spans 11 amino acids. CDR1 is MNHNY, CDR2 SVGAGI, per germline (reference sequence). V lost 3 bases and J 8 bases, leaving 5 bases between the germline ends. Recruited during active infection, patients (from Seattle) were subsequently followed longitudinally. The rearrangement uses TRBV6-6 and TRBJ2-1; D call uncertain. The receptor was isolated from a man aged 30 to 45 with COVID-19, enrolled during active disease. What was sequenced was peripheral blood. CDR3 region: CASSYFYEQFF. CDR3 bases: TGTGCCAGCAGTTATTTCTATGAGCAGTTCTTC.